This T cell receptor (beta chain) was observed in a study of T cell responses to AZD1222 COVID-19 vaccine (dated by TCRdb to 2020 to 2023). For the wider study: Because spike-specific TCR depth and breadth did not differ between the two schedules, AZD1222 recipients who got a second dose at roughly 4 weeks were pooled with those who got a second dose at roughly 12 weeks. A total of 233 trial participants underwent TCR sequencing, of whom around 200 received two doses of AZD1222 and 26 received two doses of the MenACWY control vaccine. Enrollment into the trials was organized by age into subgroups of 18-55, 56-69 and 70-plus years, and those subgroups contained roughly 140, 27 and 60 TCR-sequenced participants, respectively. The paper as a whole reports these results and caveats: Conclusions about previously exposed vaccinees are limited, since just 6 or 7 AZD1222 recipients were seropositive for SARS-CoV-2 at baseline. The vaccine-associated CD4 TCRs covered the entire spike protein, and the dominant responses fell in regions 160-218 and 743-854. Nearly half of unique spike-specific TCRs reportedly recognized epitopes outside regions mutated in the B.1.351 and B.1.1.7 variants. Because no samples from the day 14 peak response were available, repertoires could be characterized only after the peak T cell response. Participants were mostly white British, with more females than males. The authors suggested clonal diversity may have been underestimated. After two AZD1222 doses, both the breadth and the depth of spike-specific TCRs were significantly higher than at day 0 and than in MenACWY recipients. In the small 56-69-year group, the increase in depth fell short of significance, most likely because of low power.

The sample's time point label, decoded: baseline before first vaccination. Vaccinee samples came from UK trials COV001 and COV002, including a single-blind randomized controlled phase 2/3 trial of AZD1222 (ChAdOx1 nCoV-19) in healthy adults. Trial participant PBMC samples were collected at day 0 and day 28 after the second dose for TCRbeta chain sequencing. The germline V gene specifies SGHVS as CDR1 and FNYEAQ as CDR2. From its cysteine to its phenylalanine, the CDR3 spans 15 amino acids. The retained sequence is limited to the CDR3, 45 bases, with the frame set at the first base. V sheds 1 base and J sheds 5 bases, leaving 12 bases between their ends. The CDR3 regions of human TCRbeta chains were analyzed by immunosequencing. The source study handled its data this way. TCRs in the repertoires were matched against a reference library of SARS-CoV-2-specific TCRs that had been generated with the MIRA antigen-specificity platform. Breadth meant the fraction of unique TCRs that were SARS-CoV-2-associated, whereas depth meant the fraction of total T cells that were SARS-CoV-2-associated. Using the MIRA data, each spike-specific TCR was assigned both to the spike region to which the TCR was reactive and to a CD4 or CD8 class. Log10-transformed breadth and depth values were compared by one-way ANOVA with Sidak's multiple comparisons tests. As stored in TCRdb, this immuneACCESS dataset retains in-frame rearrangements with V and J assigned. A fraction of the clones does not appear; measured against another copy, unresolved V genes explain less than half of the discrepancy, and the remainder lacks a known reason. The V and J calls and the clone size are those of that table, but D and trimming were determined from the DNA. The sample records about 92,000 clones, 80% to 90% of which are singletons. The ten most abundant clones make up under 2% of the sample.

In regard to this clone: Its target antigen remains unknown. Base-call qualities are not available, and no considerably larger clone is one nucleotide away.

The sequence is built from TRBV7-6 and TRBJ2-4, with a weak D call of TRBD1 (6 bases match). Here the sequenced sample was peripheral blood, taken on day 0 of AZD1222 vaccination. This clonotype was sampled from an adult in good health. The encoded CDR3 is CASSLDPDSENIQYF. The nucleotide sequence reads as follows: TGTGCCAGCAGCTTAGATCCGGACAGCGAAAACATTCAGTACTTC.